This TCR beta chain was recovered during a study of glioma-infiltrating T cells. Study-wide points: Tissue and blood shared very few CDR3 sequences.

Amplification of TCR alpha and beta CDR3 regions from RNA used iRepertoire nested multiplex PCR. For one-step reverse transcription and amplification, about 85-400 ng of tissue mRNA or PBMC total RNA was used. In TCRdb, the multiplex PCR reads were re-called with MiXCR into one record per CDR3 protein. Of 85,000 to 110,000 distinct CDR3 sequences listed, about 30% are singletons. Ten or more counts support this clonotype. Its antigen is as yet unknown. The sample comprised glioma tissue, nonneoplastic brain tissue, or PBMCs (not recorded which). This clonotype was obtained from a human donor with low-grade glioma or glioblastoma, undergoing nonglioma brain surgery, or in good health (not recorded which).

In nucleotides, the CDR3 is TGCAGTGCGTCGGGACAGCTCTCCTACAATGAGCAGTTCTTC. Translating it yields CSASGQLSYNEQFF. The chain uses TRBV20-1 and TRBJ2-1, with 7 bases identical to TRBD1. The CDR3 runs to 14 residues. The V gene's germline CDR1 is DFQATT and CDR2 SNEGSKA (reference sequence). J lost 0 bases, V lost 6 bases, and 5 bases had no gene match.